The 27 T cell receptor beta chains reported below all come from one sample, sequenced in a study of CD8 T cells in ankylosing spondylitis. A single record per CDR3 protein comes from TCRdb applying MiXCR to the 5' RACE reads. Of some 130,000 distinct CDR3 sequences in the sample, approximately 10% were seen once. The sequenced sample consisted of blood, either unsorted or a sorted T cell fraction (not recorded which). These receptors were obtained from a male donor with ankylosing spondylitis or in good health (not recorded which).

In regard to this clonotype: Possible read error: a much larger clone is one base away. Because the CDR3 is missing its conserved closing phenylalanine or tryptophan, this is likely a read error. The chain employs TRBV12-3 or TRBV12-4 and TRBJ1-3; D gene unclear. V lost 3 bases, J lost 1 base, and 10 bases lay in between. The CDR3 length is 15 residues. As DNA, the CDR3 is TGTGCCAGCAGTTTTTACTCAATATCTGGAAACACCATATATTTG. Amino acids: CASSFYSISGNTIYL.

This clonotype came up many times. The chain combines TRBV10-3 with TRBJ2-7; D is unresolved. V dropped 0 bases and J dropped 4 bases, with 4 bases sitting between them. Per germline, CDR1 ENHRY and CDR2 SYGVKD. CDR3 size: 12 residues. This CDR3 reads CAISESWYEQYF. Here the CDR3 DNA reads TGTGCCATCAGTGAGTCGTGGTACGAGCAGTACTTC.

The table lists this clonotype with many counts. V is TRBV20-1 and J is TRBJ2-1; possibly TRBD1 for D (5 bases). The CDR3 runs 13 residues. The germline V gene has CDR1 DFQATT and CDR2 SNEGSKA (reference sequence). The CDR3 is CSQRRGSYNEQFF. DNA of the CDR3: TGCAGCCAGAGAAGGGGTTCCTACAATGAGCAGTTCTTC.

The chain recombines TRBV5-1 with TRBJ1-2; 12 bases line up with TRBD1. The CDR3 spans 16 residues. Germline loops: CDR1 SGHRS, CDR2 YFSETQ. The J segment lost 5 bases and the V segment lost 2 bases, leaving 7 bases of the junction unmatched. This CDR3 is CASSLQGQGAGYGYTF. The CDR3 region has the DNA TGCGCCAGCAGCTTACAGGGACAGGGGGCTGGTTATGGCTACACCTTC.

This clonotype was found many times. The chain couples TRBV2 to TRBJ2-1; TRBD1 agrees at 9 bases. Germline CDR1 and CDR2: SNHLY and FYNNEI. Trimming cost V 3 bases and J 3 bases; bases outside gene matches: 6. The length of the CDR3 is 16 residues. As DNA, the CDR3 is TGTGCCAGCAGTGACGCCGGGACAGGGAGCTACAATGAGCAGTTCTTC. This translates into CASSDAGTGSYNEQFF. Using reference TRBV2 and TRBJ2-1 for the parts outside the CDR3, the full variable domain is EPEVTQTPSHQVTQMGQEVILRCVPISNHLYFYWYRQILGQKVEFLVSFYNNEISEKSEIFDDQFSVERPDGSNFTLKIRSTKLEDSAMYFCASSDAGTGSYNEQFFGPGTRLTVL.

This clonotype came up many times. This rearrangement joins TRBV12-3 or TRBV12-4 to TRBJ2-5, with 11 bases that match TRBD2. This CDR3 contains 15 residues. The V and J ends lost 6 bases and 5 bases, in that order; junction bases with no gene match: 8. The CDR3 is CASSRRLAGTETQYF. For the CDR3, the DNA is TGTGCCAGCAGCCGTAGACTAGCGGGAACGGAGACCCAGTACTTC.

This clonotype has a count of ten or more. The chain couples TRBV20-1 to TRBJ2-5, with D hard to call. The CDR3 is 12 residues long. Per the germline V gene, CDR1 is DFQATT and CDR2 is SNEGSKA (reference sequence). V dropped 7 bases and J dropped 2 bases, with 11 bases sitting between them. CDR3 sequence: CSVSAGQETQYF. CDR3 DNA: TGCAGTGTGAGCGCCGGACAAGAGACCCAGTACTTC.

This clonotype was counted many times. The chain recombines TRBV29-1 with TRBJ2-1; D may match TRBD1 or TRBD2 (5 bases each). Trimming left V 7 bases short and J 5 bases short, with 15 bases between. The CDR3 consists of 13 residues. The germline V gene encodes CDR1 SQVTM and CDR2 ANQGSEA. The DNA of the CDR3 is TGCAGCGAGTGGGACCCGAAAAACAATGAGCAGTTCTTC. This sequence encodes CSEWDPKNNEQFF.

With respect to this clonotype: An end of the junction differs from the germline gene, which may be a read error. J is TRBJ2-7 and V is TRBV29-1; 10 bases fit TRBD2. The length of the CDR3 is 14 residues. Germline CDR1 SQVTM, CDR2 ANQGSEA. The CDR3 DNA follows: TGCAGCGTTGAGACTAGCGGGCTCTCCTTCGAGCAGTACTTC. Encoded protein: CSVETSGLSFEQYF.

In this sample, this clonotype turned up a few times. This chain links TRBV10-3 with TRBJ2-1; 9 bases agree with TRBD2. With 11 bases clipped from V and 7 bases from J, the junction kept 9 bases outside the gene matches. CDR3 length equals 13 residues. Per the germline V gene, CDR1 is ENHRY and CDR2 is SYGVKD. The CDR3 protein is CAARLAGGNEQFF. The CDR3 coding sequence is TGTGCCGCCAGACTGGCGGGAGGGAATGAGCAGTTCTTC.

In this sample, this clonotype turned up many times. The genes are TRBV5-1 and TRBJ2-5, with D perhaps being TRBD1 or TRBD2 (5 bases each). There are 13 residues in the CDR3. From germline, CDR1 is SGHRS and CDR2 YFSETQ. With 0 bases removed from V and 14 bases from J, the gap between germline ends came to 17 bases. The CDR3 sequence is CASSLVGQGPSYF. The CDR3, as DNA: TGCGCCAGCAGCTTGGTCGGCCAGGGACCCTCCTACTTC. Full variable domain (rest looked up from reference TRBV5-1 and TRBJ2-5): KAGVTQTPRYLIKTRGQQVTLSCSPISGHRSVSWYQQTPGQGLQFLFEYFSETQRNKGNFPGRFSGRQFSNSRSEMNVSTLELGDSALYLCASSLVGQGPSYFGPGTRLLVL.

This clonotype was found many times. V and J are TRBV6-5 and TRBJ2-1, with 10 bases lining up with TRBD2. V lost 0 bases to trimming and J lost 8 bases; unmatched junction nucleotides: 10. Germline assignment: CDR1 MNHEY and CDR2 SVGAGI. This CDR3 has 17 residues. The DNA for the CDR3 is TGTGCCAGCAGTTACTCGGCCCAGCTAGCGGGAGTCGATGAGCAGTTCTTC. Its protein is CASSYSAQLAGVDEQFF.

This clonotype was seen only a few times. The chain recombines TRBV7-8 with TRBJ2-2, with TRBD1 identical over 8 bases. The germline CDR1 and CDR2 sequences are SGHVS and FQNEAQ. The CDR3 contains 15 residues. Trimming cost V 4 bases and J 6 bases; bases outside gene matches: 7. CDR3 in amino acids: CASSYETGGSGELFF. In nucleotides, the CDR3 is TGTGCCAGCAGCTATGAAACAGGGGGGTCCGGGGAGCTGTTTTTT.

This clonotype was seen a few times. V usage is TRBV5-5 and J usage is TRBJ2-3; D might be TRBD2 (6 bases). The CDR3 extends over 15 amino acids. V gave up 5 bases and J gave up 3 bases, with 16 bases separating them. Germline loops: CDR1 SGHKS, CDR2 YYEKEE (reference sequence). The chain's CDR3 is CASRGVGGGTDTQYF. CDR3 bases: TGTGCCAGCAGGGGGGTCGGGGGAGGAACAGATACGCAGTATTTT.

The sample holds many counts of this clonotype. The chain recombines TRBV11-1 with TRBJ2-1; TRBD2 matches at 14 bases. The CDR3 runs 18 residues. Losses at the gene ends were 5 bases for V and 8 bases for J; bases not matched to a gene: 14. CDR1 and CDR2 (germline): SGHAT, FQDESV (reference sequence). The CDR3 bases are TGTGCCAGCAGCAAACCCAGCTACGGGACTAGCGGGAGAGATGAGCAGTTCTTC. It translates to CASSKPSYGTSGRDEQFF.

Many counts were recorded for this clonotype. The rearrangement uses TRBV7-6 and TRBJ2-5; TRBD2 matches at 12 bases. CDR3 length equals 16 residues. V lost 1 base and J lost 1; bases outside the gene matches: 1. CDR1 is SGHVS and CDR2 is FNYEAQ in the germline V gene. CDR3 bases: TGTGCCAGCAGCTTAGGGACTAGCGGGGCCCAAGAGACCCAGTACTTC. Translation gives CASSLGTSGAQETQYF.

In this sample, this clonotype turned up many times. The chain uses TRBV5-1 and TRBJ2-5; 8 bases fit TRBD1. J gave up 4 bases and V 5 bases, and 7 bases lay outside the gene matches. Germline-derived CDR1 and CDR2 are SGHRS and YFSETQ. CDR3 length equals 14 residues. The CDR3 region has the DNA TGCGCCAGCAGTAGCGGCAGGGGGCTAGAGACCCAGTACTTC. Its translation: CASSSGRGLETQYF.

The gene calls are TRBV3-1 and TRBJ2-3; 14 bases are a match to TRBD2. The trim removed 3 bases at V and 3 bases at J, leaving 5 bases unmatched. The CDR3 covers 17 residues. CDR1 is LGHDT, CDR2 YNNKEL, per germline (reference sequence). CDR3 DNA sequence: TGTGCCAGCAGCCAGACTAGCGGGAGGGCCGGGACAGATACGCAGTATTTT. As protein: CASSQTSGRAGTDTQYF.

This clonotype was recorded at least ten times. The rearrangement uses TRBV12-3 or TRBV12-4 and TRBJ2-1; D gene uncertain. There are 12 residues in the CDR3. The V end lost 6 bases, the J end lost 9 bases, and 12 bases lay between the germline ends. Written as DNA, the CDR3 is TGTGCCAGCAGCTACGGTTTTGGTGAGCAGTTCTTC. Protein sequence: CASSYGFGEQFF.

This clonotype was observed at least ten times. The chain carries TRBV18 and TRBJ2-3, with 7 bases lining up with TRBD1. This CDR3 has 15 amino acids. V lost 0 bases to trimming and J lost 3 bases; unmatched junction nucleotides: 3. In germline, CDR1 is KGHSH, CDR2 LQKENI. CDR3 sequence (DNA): TGTGCCAGCTCACCACCTTTACAGGGGACAGATACGCAGTATTTT. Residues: CASSPPLQGTDTQYF. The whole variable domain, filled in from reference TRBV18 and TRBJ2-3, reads NAGVMQNPRHLVRRRGQEARLRCSPMKGHSHVYWYRQLPEEGLKFMVYLQKENIIDESGMPKERFSAEFPKEGPSILRIQQVVRGDSAAYFCASSPPLQGTDTQYFGPGTRLTVL.

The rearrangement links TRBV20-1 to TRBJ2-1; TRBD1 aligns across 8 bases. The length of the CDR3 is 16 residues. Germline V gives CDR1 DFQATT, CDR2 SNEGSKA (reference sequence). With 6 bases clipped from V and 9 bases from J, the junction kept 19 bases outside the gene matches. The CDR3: CSARSGGQGSLFEQFF. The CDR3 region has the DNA TGCAGTGCCCGCAGCGGCGGACAGGGTTCGCTTTTTGAGCAGTTCTTC.

CDR3 in DNA: TGCAGTGCTAGGTCCCAGGGGGCCGCCAAAAACATTCAGTACTTC. Protein product: CSARSQGAAKNIQYF. The chain recombines TRBV20-1 with TRBJ2-4; 8 bases align to TRBD1. CDR1 is DFQATT and CDR2 is SNEGSKA in the germline V gene (reference sequence). V lost 3 bases to trimming and J lost 1 base; unmatched junction nucleotides: 5. The CDR3 is 15 amino acids.

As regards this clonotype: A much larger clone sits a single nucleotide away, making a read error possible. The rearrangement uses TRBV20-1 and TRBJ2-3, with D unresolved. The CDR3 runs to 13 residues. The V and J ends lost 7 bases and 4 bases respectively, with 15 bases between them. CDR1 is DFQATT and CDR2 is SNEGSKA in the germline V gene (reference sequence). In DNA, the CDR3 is TGCAGTGTTGCGGTGAGGCATGCAGATACGCAGTATTTT. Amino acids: CSVAVRHADTQYF.

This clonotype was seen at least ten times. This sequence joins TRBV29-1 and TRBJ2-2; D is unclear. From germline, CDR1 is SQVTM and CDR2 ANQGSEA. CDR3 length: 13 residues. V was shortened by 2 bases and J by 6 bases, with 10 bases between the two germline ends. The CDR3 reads CSVESVYPGELFF. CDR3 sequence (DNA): TGCAGCGTTGAAAGTGTGTATCCCGGGGAGCTGTTTTTT.

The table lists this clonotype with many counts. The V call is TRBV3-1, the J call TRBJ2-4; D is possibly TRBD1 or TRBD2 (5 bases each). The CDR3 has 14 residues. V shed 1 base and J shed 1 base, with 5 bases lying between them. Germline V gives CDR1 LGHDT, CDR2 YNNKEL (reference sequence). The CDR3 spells CASSQGGAKNIQYF. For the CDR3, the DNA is TGTGCCAGCAGCCAAGGGGGGGCCAAAAACATTCAGTACTTC.

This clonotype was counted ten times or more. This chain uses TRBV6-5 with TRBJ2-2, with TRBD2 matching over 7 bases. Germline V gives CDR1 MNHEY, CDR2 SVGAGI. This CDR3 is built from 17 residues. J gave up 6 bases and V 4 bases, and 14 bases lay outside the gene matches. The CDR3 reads CASSLSVAGGIAGELFF. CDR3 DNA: TGTGCCAGCAGTTTATCGGTAGCGGGTGGTATCGCCGGGGAGCTGTTTTTT.

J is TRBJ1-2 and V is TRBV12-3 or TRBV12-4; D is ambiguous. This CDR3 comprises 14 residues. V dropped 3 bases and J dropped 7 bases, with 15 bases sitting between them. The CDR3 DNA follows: TGTGCCAGCAGTTTTGGTAACGGGGAGGGTGGCTACACCTTC. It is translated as CASSFGNGEGGYTF.